The 4 T cell receptor beta chains given below trace back to one sample, sequenced in a study of Ad26.COV2.S vaccination and SARS-CoV-2 variants. Clones were sequenced by immunoSEQ multiplex PCR, and TCRdb holds only the in-frame ones, with some missing. The sample holds fewer than 400,000 clones, around 84% seen once. Indicated treatment: 19 received Ad26.COV2.S at low or high dose, single or two shots; five or six received placebo; per-sample allocation not given. Sample collection was performed on day 63 after the first vaccine or placebo injection. Source: peripheral blood, taken in a trial of Ad26.COV2.S vaccine versus placebo. The receptors derive from a person aged 18 to 59 who received the Ad26.COV2.S COVID-19 vaccine or a placebo.

J is TRBJ2-5 and V is TRBV12-3 or TRBV12-4, with 8 bases matching TRBD1. This CDR3 has 13 residues. V lost 7 bases, J lost 5 bases, and 6 bases stayed unmatched. Here the CDR3 reads CASTPRGRETQYF. The CDR3 nucleotides are TGTGCCAGCACCCCCAGGGGGCGGGAGACCCAGTACTTC.

The J gene is TRBJ2-7, the V gene TRBV20-1, with D hard to call. The CDR3 length is 11 residues. V was shortened by 3 bases and J by 4 bases, with 7 bases between the two germline ends. CDR1 is DFQATT and CDR2 is SNEGSKA in the germline V gene (reference sequence). The CDR3 bases are TGCAGTGCTAGTTTGAAGTACGAGCAGTACTTC. It encodes CSASLKYEQYF.

This chain connects TRBV21-1 to TRBJ1-3. TRBV21-1 represents a pseudogene. This CDR3 has 14 amino acids. The CDR3 here is CASTPGHPGNTIYF. In nucleotides, the CDR3 is TGTGCCAGCACACCCGGGCACCCTGGAAACACCATATATTTT.

The chain has TRBV19 and TRBJ2-7; 11 bases agree with TRBD2. The CDR3 has 15 amino acids. CDR1 and CDR2 (germline): LNHDA, SQIVND (reference sequence). V lost 10 bases and J lost 2; bases outside the gene matches: 10. The CDR3 protein is CATILGTSGTYEQYF. The CDR3 coding sequence is TGTGCCACTATTTTAGGGACTAGCGGAACCTACGAGCAGTACTTC. Based on the CDR3 plus reference TRBV19 and TRBJ2-7, the full variable domain is DGGITQSPKYLFRKEGQNVTLSCEQNLNHDAMYWYRQDPGQGLRLIYYSQIVNDFQKGDIAEGYSVSREKKESFPLTVTSAQKNPTAFYLCATILGTSGTYEQYFGPGTRLTVT.